Listed below are T cell receptor beta chains from one sample, sequenced in a study of cytomegalovirus exposure and HLA in healthy donors. The repertoire was sequenced with immunoSEQ multiplex PCR; TCRdb's copy has only in-frame clones and lacks some. The sample data list around 40,000 clones. Sequenced sample: PBMCs. The receptors shown here come from a man aged 40-49 years in good health and CMV-seropositive. CDR3s include the opening cysteine and the closing phenylalanine or tryptophan. A D gene is named only where the DNA matches it firmly.

V gene: TRBV10-3; J gene: TRBJ1-1; D gene: -; CDR3 protein: CAIKAAATNTEAFF; CDR3 DNA: TGTGCCATTAAGGCTGCAGCGACGAACACTGAAGCTTTCTTT
V gene: TRBV10-1; J gene: TRBJ2-7; D gene: TRBD2; CDR3 protein: CASSGGTSGSYEQYF; CDR3 DNA: TGCGCCAGCAGTGGCGGGACTAGCGGGAGTTACGAGCAGTACTTC
V gene: TRBV19; J gene: TRBJ1-5; D gene: TRBD1; CDR3 protein: CASSIARDRYQPQHF; CDR3 DNA: TGTGCCAGTAGTATCGCCCGGGACAGGTATCAGCCCCAGCATTTT
V gene: TRBV15; J gene: TRBJ2-3; D gene: TRBD2; CDR3 protein: CATSSVAGVSPDTQYF; CDR3 DNA: TGTGCCACCAGCAGTGTAGCGGGAGTTTCCCCAGATACGCAGTATTTT
V gene: TRBV19; J gene: TRBJ2-7; D gene: TRBD1; CDR3 protein: CASSGDRYEQYF; CDR3 DNA: TGTGCCAGTAGTGGGGACAGATACGAGCAGTACTTC
V gene: TRBV27; J gene: TRBJ2-3; D gene: -; CDR3 protein: CASSPRGSTDTQYF; CDR3 DNA: TGTGCCAGCAGTCCCCGCGGCAGCACAGATACGCAGTATTTT
V gene: TRBV5-8; J gene: TRBJ1-4; D gene: -; CDR3 protein: CASSARRRGASEKLFF; CDR3 DNA: TGTGCCAGCAGCGCCCGTCGACGGGGGGCTAGCGAAAAACTGTTTTTT
V gene: TRBV13; J gene: TRBJ2-7; D gene: TRBD2; CDR3 protein: CASSLLAGVPHEQYF; CDR3 DNA: TGTGCCAGCAGCTTATTGGCGGGAGTACCCCACGAGCAGTACTTC
V gene: TRBV27; J gene: TRBJ2-1; D gene: TRBD2; CDR3 protein: CASSSLLGGRARYNEQFF; CDR3 DNA: TGTGCCAGCAGTTCCCTACTAGGTGGGAGGGCCCGCTACAATGAGCAGTTCTTC
V gene: TRBV6-6; J gene: TRBJ1-1; D gene: -; CDR3 protein: CASSYGTEAFF; CDR3 DNA: TGTGCCAGCAGTTACGGGACAGAAGCTTTCTTT
V gene: TRBV27; J gene: TRBJ1-6; D gene: -; CDR3 protein: CASSPQGSGNSPLHF; CDR3 DNA: TGTGCCAGCAGTCCACAGGGATCAGGAAATTCACCCCTCCACTTT
V gene: TRBV7-6; J gene: TRBJ1-5; D gene: -; CDR3 protein: CASSLQGARENQPQHF; CDR3 DNA: TGTGCCAGCAGCTTACAAGGGGCGCGGGAGAATCAGCCCCAGCATTTT
V gene: TRBV5-6; J gene: TRBJ2-2; D gene: -; CDR3 protein: CASSLIRGDTGELFF; CDR3 DNA: TGTGCCAGCAGCTTGATCAGGGGTGACACCGGGGAGCTGTTTTTT
V gene: TRBV5-4; J gene: TRBJ2-3; D gene: TRBD2; CDR3 protein: CASSTGLAGSTDTQYF; CDR3 DNA: TGTGCCAGCAGCACCGGACTAGCGGGTTCCACAGATACGCAGTATTTT
V gene: TRBV29-1; J gene: TRBJ2-3; D gene: -; CDR3 protein: CSVRRAVSTDTQYF; CDR3 DNA: TGCAGCGTCCGCCGTGCGGTTAGCACAGATACGCAGTATTTT
V gene: TRBV6-5; J gene: TRBJ2-7; D gene: TRBD2; CDR3 protein: CASSYSGLAFYEQYF; CDR3 DNA: TGTGCCAGCAGTTACTCGGGACTAGCTTTTTACGAGCAGTACTTC
V gene: TRBV14; J gene: TRBJ1-1; D gene: TRBD1; CDR3 protein: CASSPLGTGSTEAFF; CDR3 DNA: TGTGCCAGCAGCCCATTAGGGACAGGATCAACTGAAGCTTTCTTT
V gene: TRBV11-3; J gene: TRBJ2-3; D gene: TRBD2; CDR3 protein: CASSLLLGLAGGGTDTQYF; CDR3 DNA: TGTGCCAGCAGCCTACTACTTGGTCTAGCGGGAGGGGGCACAGATACGCAGTATTTT
V gene: TRBV18; J gene: TRBJ1-2; D gene: TRBD1; CDR3 protein: CASSPYGTGFTGDGYTF; CDR3 DNA: TGTGCCAGCTCACCGTATGGGACAGGGTTTACCGGGGATGGCTACACCTTC
V gene: TRBV7-2; J gene: TRBJ2-7; D gene: -; CDR3 protein: CASSPGANTYEQYF; CDR3 DNA: TGTGCCAGCAGCCCAGGGGCCAATACCTACGAGCAGTACTTC
V gene: TRBV4-1; J gene: TRBJ2-2; D gene: -; CDR3 protein: CASSQASGAAGELFF; CDR3 DNA: TGCGCCAGCAGCCAAGCTTCAGGGGCTGCCGGGGAGCTGTTTTTT
V gene: TRBV4-1; J gene: TRBJ1-6; D gene: -; CDR3 protein: CASSQVTGFGNSPLHF; CDR3 DNA: TGCGCCAGCAGCCAAGTTACAGGGTTCGGGAATTCACCCCTCCACTTT
V gene: TRBV5-1; J gene: TRBJ2-3; D gene: -; CDR3 protein: CASSPGTSGFTDTQYF; CDR3 DNA: TGCGCCAGCAGCCCCGGGACTTCAGGGTTCACAGATACGCAGTATTTT
V gene: TRBV18; J gene: TRBJ1-2; D gene: -; CDR3 protein: CASSPLQEANYGYTF; CDR3 DNA: TGTGCCAGCTCACCTTTACAGGAAGCTAACTATGGCTACACCTTC
V gene: TRBV19; J gene: TRBJ1-1; D gene: TRBD1; CDR3 protein: CASITRDRAPEAFF; CDR3 DNA: TGTGCCAGTATCACCCGGGACAGGGCCCCTGAAGCTTTCTTT
V gene: TRBV21-1; J gene: TRBJ2-5; D gene: -; CDR3 protein: CASSKRQGAGETQYF; CDR3 DNA: TGTGCCAGCAGCAAACGACAGGGGGCTGGAGAGACCCAGTACTTC
V gene: TRBV4-2; J gene: TRBJ2-3; D gene: -; CDR3 protein: CASSQDQRGTDTQYF; CDR3 DNA: TGTGCCAGCAGCCAAGACCAGCGAGGCACAGATACGCAGTATTTT
V gene: TRBV18; J gene: TRBJ2-7; D gene: -; CDR3 protein: CASSPPVGQGGYEQYF; CDR3 DNA: TGTGCCAGCTCCCCCCCGGTAGGGCAGGGTGGCTACGAGCAGTACTTC
V gene: TRBV30; J gene: TRBJ2-1; D gene: -; CDR3 protein: CAWAGAPLNNEQFF; CDR3 DNA: TGTGCCTGGGCAGGGGCCCCCCTTAACAATGAGCAGTTCTTC
V gene: TRBV7-2; J gene: TRBJ2-7; D gene: TRBD2; CDR3 protein: CASSPHSGGTYEQYF; CDR3 DNA: TGTGCCAGCAGCCCCCACAGCGGGGGGACCTACGAGCAGTACTTC
V gene: TRBV7-9; J gene: TRBJ2-2; D gene: TRBD2; CDR3 protein: CASSLVTSGRENTGELFF; CDR3 DNA: TGTGCCAGCAGCTTAGTCACTAGCGGGAGAGAGAACACCGGGGAGCTGTTTTTT
V gene: TRBV9; J gene: TRBJ2-1; D gene: -; CDR3 protein: CASSPAGPSSYNEQFF; CDR3 DNA: TGTGCCAGCAGCCCTGCGGGACCCAGCTCCTACAATGAGCAGTTCTTC
V gene: TRBV15; J gene: TRBJ2-7; D gene: TRBD2; CDR3 protein: CATSRGLATSEQYF; CDR3 DNA: TGTGCCACCAGCAGAGGACTAGCCACTTCCGAGCAGTACTTC
V gene: TRBV30; J gene: TRBJ2-7; D gene: -; CDR3 protein: CAWSTGSYEQYF; CDR3 DNA: TGTGCCTGGTCTACAGGGTCCTACGAGCAGTACTTC
V gene: TRBV5-4; J gene: TRBJ2-7; D gene: TRBD2; CDR3 protein: CASSGGLAGADEQYF; CDR3 DNA: TGTGCCAGCAGCGGGGGACTAGCGGGAGCGGACGAGCAGTACTTC
V gene: TRBV10-2; J gene: TRBJ2-1; D gene: -; CDR3 protein: CASSDAGPRVAEQFF; CDR3 DNA: TGCGCCAGCAGTGATGCGGGACCGCGTGTGGCTGAGCAGTTCTTC